Here is one T cell receptor (beta chain) with its context. The data were obtained in a study of blood T cell repertoires in COVID-19. The overall study: PBMCs, B-cell-depleted T cells, or T cells provided the cDNA or gDNA that made up the material.

The table came from immunoSEQ multiplex PCR; TCRdb's copy has only in-frame clones and leaves some out. There are roughly 52,000 clones in the sample; roughly 90% occur only once, and roughly 20% lies in the top ten. This CDR3 has 16 residues. Germline V lookup: CDR1 MNHEY, CDR2 SVGAGI. Trimming took 3 bases from V and 0 from J, leaving 9 bases between them. The sequencing sample was made of peripheral blood. V usage is TRBV6-5 and J usage is TRBJ2-6; D gene unclear. The clonotype comes from a human donor in a cohort sampled during active COVID-19. The CDR3 loop reads CASSYGQSSGANVLTF. The CDR3, as DNA: TGTGCCAGCAGTTATGGGCAGTCCTCTGGGGCCAACGTCCTGACTTTC.